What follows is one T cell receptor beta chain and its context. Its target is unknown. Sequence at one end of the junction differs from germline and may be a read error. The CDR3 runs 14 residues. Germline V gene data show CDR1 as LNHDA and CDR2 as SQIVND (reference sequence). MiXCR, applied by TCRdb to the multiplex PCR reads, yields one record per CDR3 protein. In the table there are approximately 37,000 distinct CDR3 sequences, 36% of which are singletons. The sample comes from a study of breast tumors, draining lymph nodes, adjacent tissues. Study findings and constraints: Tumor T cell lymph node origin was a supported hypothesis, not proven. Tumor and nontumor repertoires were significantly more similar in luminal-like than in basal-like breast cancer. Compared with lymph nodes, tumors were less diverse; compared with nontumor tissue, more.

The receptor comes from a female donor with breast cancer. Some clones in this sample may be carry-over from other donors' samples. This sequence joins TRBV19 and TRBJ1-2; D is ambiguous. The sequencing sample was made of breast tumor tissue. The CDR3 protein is CASSSSGGDYGYTF. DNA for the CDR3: TGCGCCAGTAGTTCATCGGGCGGTGACTATGGCTACACCTTC.